Shown below are 32 T cell receptor beta chains from a single sample sequenced in a study of CD8 T cells in Susac syndrome. Reverse transcription of roughly 0.45 to 1 ug RNA was performed with random hexamers. TCRdb redid the calling of the immunoSEQ multiplex PCR reads with MiXCR, one entry per CDR3 protein. The sample lists 55,000 to 70,000 distinct CDR3 sequences, 85% to 95% occurring once. The sample was CD8+ T cells from PBMCs. The origin of the receptors is a human donor in good health.

This clonotype was observed a single time. V gene TRBV7-9 combines with J gene TRBJ1-2, with 8 bases fitting TRBD1. The CDR3 length is 16 residues. With V trimmed by 3 bases and J by 4 bases, 10 bases remained unmatched. The germline V gene encodes CDR1 SEHNR and CDR2 FQNEAQ (reference sequence). CDR3: CASSFDPGGDSYGYTF. Written as DNA, the CDR3 is TGTGCCAGCAGCTTTGACCCAGGGGGCGACAGCTATGGCTACACCTTC.

V and J are TRBV5-1 and TRBJ1-1; TRBD1 aligns across 8 bases. The CDR3 runs 15 residues. With V trimmed by 5 bases and J by 1 base, 7 bases remained unmatched. Germline CDR1 SGHRS, CDR2 YFSETQ. CDR3 coding DNA: TGCGCCAGCAGTTACAGGGGGGAACCGAACACTGAAGCTTTCTTT. As protein: CASSYRGEPNTEAFF. Full variable domain (remainder filled in from reference TRBV5-1 and TRBJ1-1): KAGVTQTPRYLIKTRGQQVTLSCSPISGHRSVSWYQQTPGQGLQFLFEYFSETQRNKGNFPGRFSGRQFSNSRSEMNVSTLELGDSALYLCASSYRGEPNTEAFFGQGTRLTVV.

V gene TRBV4-2 combines with J gene TRBJ1-1, with unresolved D. V was pared by 1 base and J by 2 bases, with 8 bases between. Germline V CDR1 and CDR2: LGHNA, YNFKEQ. The CDR3 extends over 14 amino acids. The CDR3 bases are TGTGCCAGCAGCCAAGTCCGGGGTAACACTGAAGCTTTCTTT. Protein sequence: CASSQVRGNTEAFF.

This clonotype was picked up one time. The chain carries TRBV10-3 and TRBJ2-7, with D possibly matching TRBD1 (6 bases). The CDR3 is made up of 12 amino acids. The germline gives CDR1 ENHRY, CDR2 SYGVKD. Deletions cut 6 bases from V and 2 bases from J, with 8 bases between. The CDR3 here is CAIRGQPYEQYF. As DNA, the CDR3 is TGTGCCATCAGAGGACAGCCCTACGAGCAGTACTTC.

V usage is TRBV28 and J usage is TRBJ2-5; 11 bases line up with TRBD1. V lost 5 bases and J lost 4; bases outside the gene matches: 12. The CDR3 runs 17 residues. Germline V gene sequence: CDR1 MDHEN, CDR2 SYDVKM. The CDR3 DNA sequence: TGTGCCAGCAGTAAACGCTGGACAGGGGGCGTGGGAGAGACCCAGTACTTC. It specifies CASSKRWTGGVGETQYF.

V gene TRBV28 combines with J gene TRBJ1-2; TRBD1 might be the D (5 bases). This CDR3 contains 14 residues. CDR1 MDHEN and CDR2 SYDVKM come from the germline V gene. Trimming took off 2 bases at V and 4 bases at J, with 11 bases between the two ends. The CDR3 loop reads CASSLVGRAYGYTF. The CDR3 nucleotides read TGTGCCAGCAGTTTAGTTGGCAGGGCCTATGGCTACACCTTC.

J is TRBJ2-1 and V is TRBV2; D not certain. The CDR3 loop spans 12 amino acids. Trimming pared 3 bases from V and 9 bases from J, leaving 9 bases between. Germline V CDR1 and CDR2: SNHLY, FYNNEI. CDR3 residues: CASSDSVFEQFF. The CDR3 bases are TGTGCCAGCAGTGACTCCGTTTTTGAGCAGTTCTTC.

The sample holds a few counts of this clonotype. The chain is built from TRBV7-2 and TRBJ2-7, with TRBD1 as a possible D gene (5 bases). The CDR3 length is 15 residues. Per the germline V gene, CDR1 is SGHTA and CDR2 is FQGNSA. Trimming cost V 1 base and J 0 bases, with 10 bases left between them. This chain's CDR3 is CASSLGVGLSYEQYV. The CDR3 DNA is TGTGCCAGCAGCTTAGGCGTGGGGCTCTCCTACGAGCAGTACGTC.

CDR3 DNA: TGTGCCAGCAGTTTAAGTCAGCCCCAGCATTTT. Its translation is CASSLSQPQHF. The V gene is TRBV28, the J gene TRBJ1-5; no clear D gene. Trimming stripped 2 bases from V and 6 bases from J, with 2 bases between. The CDR3 runs 11 residues. The germline CDR1 and CDR2 sequences are MDHEN and SYDVKM. Drawing the rest from reference TRBV28 and TRBJ1-5, the complete variable domain is DVKVTQSSRYLVKRTGEKVFLECVQDMDHENMFWYRQDPGLGLRLIYFSYDVKMKEKGDIPEGYSVSREKKERFSLILESASTNQTSMYLCASSLSQPQHFGDGTRLSIL.

This rearrangement joins TRBV7-9 to TRBJ1-1; tentative D call: TRBD1 (5 bases). The V gene's germline CDR1 is SEHNR and CDR2 FQNEAQ (reference sequence). This CDR3 is built from 15 residues. V was pared by 3 bases and J by 3 bases, with 14 bases between. The chain's CDR3 is CASSFNARGDTEAFF. DNA of the CDR3: TGTGCCAGCAGCTTTAATGCCCGGGGGGACACTGAAGCTTTCTTT.

The V gene is TRBV6-2 or TRBV6-3, the J gene TRBJ2-7; the D gene is possibly TRBD2 (5 bases). CDR3 length equals 15 residues. V gave up 5 bases and J gave up 2 bases, with 16 bases separating them. CDR1 MNHEY and CDR2 SVGEGT come from the germline V gene. The CDR3 DNA sequence: TGTGCCAGCAGTGGACTTCTCCAGGCTCCCTACGAGCAGTACGTC. Translating gives CASSGLLQAPYEQYV.

This rearrangement joins TRBV4-3 to TRBJ1-2, with a weak D call TRBD1 (5 bases). The CDR3 covers 15 residues. V lost 0 bases to trimming and J lost 6 bases, with 14 bases between them. Germline V gene data show CDR1 as LGHNA and CDR2 as YSLEER. This CDR3 reads CASSQDRAGKHGYTF. CDR3 nucleotides: TGCGCCAGCAGCCAAGATCGGGCAGGGAAACATGGCTACACCTTC.

In DNA, the CDR3 is TGTGCCAGCAGCTACCCCCTAGGGGTAGTCTCTGGAAACACCATATATTTT. It encodes CASSYPLGVVSGNTIYF. The chain couples TRBV7-9 to TRBJ1-3, with a weak D call TRBD1 (5 bases). Trimming left V 4 bases short and J 0 bases short, with 16 bases between. Germline loops: CDR1 SEHNR, CDR2 FQNEAQ (reference sequence). This CDR3 has 17 amino acids.

This sequence joins TRBV15 and TRBJ2-1; 7 positions agree with TRBD1. This CDR3 has 16 amino acids. Trimming took 5 bases from V and 0 from J; bases not matched to a gene: 7. Germline CDR1 reads LNHNV; CDR2 reads YYDKDF (reference sequence). CDR3 sequence (DNA): TGTGCCACCAGCTCAAAGAGGGGGCTCTCCTACAATGAGCAGTTCTTC. This gives the protein CATSSKRGLSYNEQFF.

V is TRBV28 and J is TRBJ2-1; 7 positions match TRBD1. Germline assignment: CDR1 MDHEN and CDR2 SYDVKM. The junction had 9 bases not matched to a gene; V was cut back by 7 bases and J by 15 bases. CDR3 length: 11 amino acids. CDR3 loop: CASIQQGNPFF. The CDR3, as DNA: TGTGCCAGCATCCAACAGGGGAATCCGTTCTTC.

The rearrangement uses TRBV14 and TRBJ1-1; 9 bases fit TRBD1. The germline V gene encodes CDR1 SGHDN and CDR2 FVKESK. With V trimmed by 5 bases and J by 2 bases, 12 bases remained unmatched. This CDR3 has 17 residues. The CDR3 DNA reads as TGTGCCAGCAGCAGAACTTTAGGACAGGGGTTAAACACTGAAGCTTTCTTT. Residues: CASSRTLGQGLNTEAFF.

The chain carries TRBV7-9 and TRBJ2-7, with a weak D call TRBD1 (5 bases). This CDR3 is 14 amino acids long. Germline V gene data show CDR1 as SEHNR and CDR2 as FQNEAQ (reference sequence). Trimming removed 3 bases from V and 0 bases from J, with 9 bases in between. CDR3 coding DNA: TGTGCCAGCAGCTTTCTAGGGGACTCCTACGAGCAGTACTTC. The encoded protein is CASSFLGDSYEQYF.

The chain employs TRBV5-6 and TRBJ2-7, with 11 bases aligning to TRBD2. J lost 0 bases, V lost 4 bases, and 6 bases had no gene match. Germline CDR1 SGHDT, CDR2 YYEEEE. CDR3 length equals 16 residues. CDR3 amino acids: CASSLGLAEGSYEQYV. DNA for the CDR3: TGTGCCAGCAGCCTGGGACTAGCGGAGGGCTCCTACGAGCAGTACGTC.

The chain links TRBV9 to TRBJ2-7, with TRBD1 matching 10 bases. The CDR3 length is 14 residues. With 0 bases clipped from V and 4 bases from J, the junction kept 1 base outside the gene matches. The germline V gene has CDR1 SGDLS and CDR2 YYNGEE. For the CDR3, the DNA is TGTGCCAGCAGCGTAGGGGACAGGGGATACGAGCAGTACGTC. This gives the protein CASSVGDRGYEQYV.

The rearrangement links TRBV4-2 to TRBJ1-5; 7 nucleotides align to TRBD1. With V trimmed by 0 bases and J by 0 bases, 11 bases remained unmatched. The CDR3 length is 19 residues. The germline CDR1 and CDR2 sequences are LGHNA and YNFKEQ. The chain's CDR3 is CASSQEARQGGNSNQPQHF. CDR3 nucleotide sequence: TGTGCCAGCAGCCAAGAGGCGCGACAGGGTGGAAATAGCAATCAGCCCCAGCATTTT.

The rearrangement uses TRBV12-3 or TRBV12-4 and TRBJ2-5; possible D gene TRBD2, 6 bases. The length of the CDR3 is 13 residues. Trimming removed 2 bases at V and 5 bases at J, with 9 bases between. The CDR3 DNA reads as TGTGCCAGCAGTTTACTAGCGAGGGAGACCCAGTACTTC. It codes for CASSLLARETQYF.

This chain joins TRBV29-1 and TRBJ1-2; 10 bases agree with TRBD1. The trim removed 7 bases at V and 3 bases at J, leaving 8 bases unmatched. The CDR3 loop spans 14 amino acids. The germline V gene encodes CDR1 SQVTM and CDR2 ANQGSEA. CDR3 nucleotide sequence: TGCAGCGGGAGAGGACAGGGGGGTGACTATGGCTACACCTTC. Encoded protein: CSGRGQGGDYGYTF.

This chain connects TRBV14 to TRBJ1-5; TRBD1 might be the D (5 bases). This CDR3 region has 17 residues. With 0 bases removed from V and 2 bases from J, the gap between germline ends came to 14 bases. Germline CDR1 SGHDN, CDR2 FVKESK. The CDR3 here is CASSQEMGVNGNQPQHF. CDR3 in DNA: TGTGCCAGCAGCCAAGAAATGGGGGTAAATGGCAATCAGCCCCAGCATTTT.

The chain employs TRBV27 and TRBJ2-7; D is unresolved. Germline V gene data show CDR1 as MNHEY and CDR2 as SMNVEV (reference sequence). Trimming removed 1 base from V and 3 bases from J, with 7 bases in between. The CDR3 runs 13 residues. The CDR3 protein is CASSLLGRYEQYF. The CDR3 DNA sequence: TGTGCCAGCAGTTTATTAGGGCGCTACGAGCAGTACTTC.

The chain uses TRBV6-5 and TRBJ2-7, with no clear D. Trimming took off 0 bases at V and 3 bases at J, with 6 bases between the two ends. The CDR3 is made up of 13 amino acids. Germline CDR1 is MNHEY and CDR2 is SVGAGI. CDR3 in amino acids: CASSYSQHYEQYF. In DNA form, the CDR3 reads TGTGCCAGCAGTTACTCGCAGCACTACGAGCAGTACTTC.

This clonotype has just a few counts. The V and J genes are TRBV19 and TRBJ1-1; no definite D call. This CDR3 has 14 amino acids. Germline CDR1 is LNHDA and CDR2 is SQIVND (reference sequence). Trimming removed 3 bases from V and 1 base from J, with 9 bases in between. The chain's CDR3 is CASSIGSGNTEAFF. In nucleotides, the CDR3 is TGTGCCAGTAGTATTGGTTCCGGGAACACTGAAGCTTTCTTT.

This clonotype was observed once. Germline and junction disagree at one end, which may indicate a read error. The J gene is TRBJ2-7, the V gene TRBV2; 10 bases line up with TRBD1. CDR3 length: 13 residues. Germline loops: CDR1 SNHLY, CDR2 FYNNEI. The CDR3 DNA reads TGTGCCAGAAGTGGGACAGGGGACTACGAGCAGTACTTC. It specifies CARSGTGDYEQYF.

This clonotype came up once. The J gene is TRBJ1-4, the V gene TRBV7-9; D gene unclear. CDR1 is SEHNR, CDR2 FQNEAQ, per germline (reference sequence). The CDR3 totals 13 residues. Trimming stripped 8 bases from V and 4 bases from J, with 11 bases between. In DNA, the CDR3 is TGTGCCAGCGGGCTCTCGGTTAATGAAAAACTGTTTTTT. Its translation is CASGLSVNEKLFF.

The chain recombines TRBV20-1 with TRBJ2-2, with a tentative D call TRBD1 (5 bases). Trimming shortened V by 0 bases and J by 6 bases, and 11 bases separated the two germline ends. The CDR3 totals 14 residues. Germline values: CDR1 DFQATT, CDR2 SNEGSKA (reference sequence). The CDR3 DNA sequence: TGCAGTGCTAGAGATCTCAGGGTAGCCGGGGAGCTGTTTTTT. Translating gives CSARDLRVAGELFF.

The chain couples TRBV4-2 to TRBJ1-1; 8 positions agree with TRBD1. The CDR3 length is 13 residues. From germline, CDR1 is LGHNA and CDR2 YNFKEQ. The V gene end was trimmed by 3 bases and the J gene end by 5 bases; junction bases not matched to a gene: 2. The CDR3, as DNA: TGTGCCAGCAGCCAGAGGACAGGGACTGAAGCTTTCTTT. Protein: CASSQRTGTEAFF.

The rearrangement joins TRBV6-5 to TRBJ2-5; no clear D gene. In germline, CDR1 is MNHEY, CDR2 SVGAGI. V gave up 1 base and J gave up 1 base, with 4 bases separating them. The CDR3 runs 13 residues. CDR3 bases: TGTGCCAGCAGTTACTTCGCCCAAGAGACCCAGTACTTC. Translation: CASSYFAQETQYF.

This chain uses TRBV3-1 with TRBJ2-3; 10 bases align to TRBD1. This CDR3 contains 19 residues. J was trimmed by 3 bases and V by 1 base; bases with no gene match: 13. Germline V gene lookup returns CDR1 LGHDT and CDR2 YNNKEL (reference sequence). The CDR3 is CASSQVTGGAAGDTDTQYF. In DNA form, the CDR3 reads TGTGCCAGCAGCCAAGTGACAGGGGGCGCGGCAGGGGATACAGATACGCAGTATTTT.